This TCR beta chain was found in a study of cytomegalovirus exposure and HLA in healthy donors. Study observations and caveats: Some V segments, including TRBV6-2 and TRBV6-3, were excluded as indistinguishable. High specificity and sensitivity for cytomegalovirus status were reported for the classifier. Specificity of three CMV-associated chains for CMV antigens was verified in vitro. There were some public TCRs occurring in many donors, but most TCR sequences were rare.

With 2 bases removed from V and 3 bases from J, the gap between germline ends came to 11 bases. Germline V gene data show CDR1 as SGHAT and CDR2 as FQNNGV. The CDR3 contains 14 residues. Primers included in the PCR were 60 Vbeta and 13 Jbeta primers. Here immunoSEQ multiplex PCR was the method, and the copy in TCRdb shows in-frame clones only, minus some. The sample yields 190,000 or so clones, 82% seen once. A remark on this clone: Its antigen is not identified.

The sequence derives from a woman aged 45-65 years in good health and CMV-seropositive. The J gene is TRBJ2-7, the V gene TRBV11-2; D might be TRBD2 (6 bases). The specimen sequenced was PBMCs. CDR3 nucleotide sequence: TGTGCCAGCAGCTTAATGCGGGATCACTACGAGCAGTACTTC. Translating it yields CASSLMRDHYEQYF.